The rows below give T cell receptor beta chains drawn from one sample of a study of response to subunit inactivated influenza vaccine. MiXCR, applied by TCRdb to the RT-PCR reads, yields one record per CDR3 protein. The sample shows around 580,000 distinct CDR3 sequences, around 15% of them seen only once. Sample: PBMCs from blood, taken 12 days after vaccination. The receptors derive from a man over 45 who received an inactivated influenza vaccine. CDR3s include the opening cysteine and the closing phenylalanine or tryptophan. The D gene is left open where the match is weak. Some rows have no size entry. The others give once, few or many, or a class for an expanded clone.

d_gene: TRBD2; abundance: -; j_gene: TRBJ2-7; v_gene: TRBV6-2/TRBV6-3; CDR3aa: CASSRRLAGGGSYEQYF; CDR3nt: TGTGCCAGCAGCCGCCGACTAGCGGGAGGTGGCTCCTACGAGCAGTACTTC
d_gene: -; abundance: -; j_gene: TRBJ2-7; v_gene: TRBV29-1; CDR3aa: CSVGRSSYEQYF; CDR3nt: TGCAGCGTTGGCCGTAGCTCCTACGAGCAGTACTTC
d_gene: -; abundance: -; j_gene: TRBJ2-1; v_gene: TRBV12-3/TRBV12-4; CDR3aa: CASSARVDEQFF; CDR3nt: TGTGCCAGCAGTGCTAGGGTAGATGAGCAGTTCTTC
d_gene: -; abundance: few; j_gene: TRBJ2-7; v_gene: TRBV7-8; CDR3aa: CASSPKSRDANGRSYEQYF; CDR3nt: TGTGCCAGCAGCCCGAAGTCCCGGGACGCGAACGGCCGCTCCTACGAGCAGTACTTC
d_gene: -; abundance: -; j_gene: TRBJ2-5; v_gene: TRBV3-1; CDR3aa: CASSPQTQPQETQYF; CDR3nt: TGTGCCAGCAGCCCCCAGACACAACCCCAAGAGACCCAGTACTTC
d_gene: TRBD1; abundance: few; j_gene: TRBJ1-4; v_gene: TRBV7-8; CDR3aa: CASSLPGQGREKLFF; CDR3nt: TGTGCCAGCAGCTTACCGGGACAGGGCCGGGAAAAACTGTTTTTT
d_gene: -; abundance: many; j_gene: TRBJ2-1; v_gene: TRBV12-3/TRBV12-4; CDR3aa: CASGHELGNNEQFF; CDR3nt: TGTGCCAGCGGACACGAGTTGGGGAACAATGAGCAGTTCTTC
d_gene: -; abundance: once; j_gene: TRBJ1-2; v_gene: TRBV7-2; CDR3aa: CATGGSSSGYTF; CDR3nt: TGTGCCACCGGGGGTAGTTCGAGTGGCTACACCTTC
d_gene: TRBD1; abundance: few; j_gene: TRBJ1-1; v_gene: TRBV6-2/TRBV6-3; CDR3aa: CASSYWGQGGAEAFF; CDR3nt: TGTGCCAGCAGTTACTGGGGACAGGGTGGCGCTGAAGCTTTCTTT
d_gene: -; abundance: few; j_gene: TRBJ2-7; v_gene: TRBV7-2; CDR3aa: CASSFPRVAEIRYEQYF; CDR3nt: TGTGCCAGCAGCTTCCCCCGCGTAGCGGAGATTCGCTACGAGCAGTACTTC
d_gene: -; abundance: many; j_gene: TRBJ2-7; v_gene: TRBV24-1; CDR3aa: CATSDDGDVGEQYF; CDR3nt: TGTGCCACCAGTGACGACGGGGATGTAGGGGAGCAGTACTTC
d_gene: -; abundance: many; j_gene: TRBJ2-1; v_gene: TRBV5-1; CDR3aa: CASGPTGSSYNEQFF; CDR3nt: TGCGCCAGCGGCCCAACTGGGAGCTCCTACAATGAGCAGTTCTTC
d_gene: TRBD2; abundance: many; j_gene: TRBJ2-3; v_gene: TRBV5-1; CDR3aa: CASSTGTSGPFSTDTQYF; CDR3nt: TGCGCCAGCAGCACCGGGACTAGCGGGCCCTTTAGCACAGATACGCAGTATTTT
d_gene: -; abundance: many; j_gene: TRBJ1-6; v_gene: TRBV7-9; CDR3aa: CASSLDMNSPLHF; CDR3nt: TGTGCCAGCAGCTTAGATATGAATTCACCCCTCCACTTT
d_gene: TRBD2; abundance: few; j_gene: TRBJ2-7; v_gene: TRBV11-2; CDR3aa: CASSLGPGLAAPYEQYF; CDR3nt: TGTGCCAGCAGCTTAGGACCGGGACTAGCGGCCCCCTACGAGCAGTACTTC
d_gene: -; abundance: -; j_gene: TRBJ1-6; v_gene: TRBV11-2; CDR3aa: CASSLEAGGGNSPLHF; CDR3nt: TGTGCCAGCAGCTTAGAAGCGGGGGGAGGAAATTCACCCCTCCACTTT
d_gene: -; abundance: -; j_gene: TRBJ2-5; v_gene: TRBV4-2; CDR3aa: CASSPGTSQRETQYF; CDR3nt: TGTGCCAGCAGCCCGGGCACCAGTCAGCGGGAGACCCAGTACTTC
d_gene: -; abundance: -; j_gene: TRBJ2-4; v_gene: TRBV7-8; CDR3aa: CASSEGHQLAKNIQYF; CDR3nt: TGTGCCAGCAGCGAGGGACACCAGCTAGCCAAAAACATTCAGTACTTC
d_gene: -; abundance: few; j_gene: TRBJ2-7; v_gene: TRBV5-1; CDR3aa: CASSLAPSNTGPSYEQYF; CDR3nt: TGCGCCAGCAGCTTGGCCCCCTCAAATACAGGACCCTCCTACGAGCAGTACTTC
d_gene: TRBD1; abundance: -; j_gene: TRBJ2-1; v_gene: TRBV12-3/TRBV12-4; CDR3aa: CASSDRQGDAYEQFF; CDR3nt: TGTGCCAGCAGTGATCGACAGGGAGACGCCTATGAGCAGTTCTTC
d_gene: -; abundance: -; j_gene: TRBJ2-7; v_gene: TRBV6-2/TRBV6-3; CDR3aa: CASSLEPLFYEQYF; CDR3nt: TGTGCCAGCAGCCTAGAACCACTATTCTACGAGCAGTACTTC
d_gene: -; abundance: -; j_gene: TRBJ1-5; v_gene: TRBV20-1; CDR3aa: CSAGYQGNQPQHF; CDR3nt: TGCAGTGCCGGGTACCAGGGCAATCAGCCCCAGCATTTT
d_gene: -; abundance: few; j_gene: TRBJ2-1; v_gene: TRBV3-1; CDR3aa: CASSKLLQNEQFF; CDR3nt: TGTGCCAGCAGCAAACTTCTACAAAATGAGCAGTTCTTC
d_gene: -; abundance: many; j_gene: TRBJ2-1; v_gene: TRBV24-1; CDR3aa: CATSDAEQRGVPNEQFF; CDR3nt: TGTGCCACCAGTGACGCCGAACAACGAGGAGTACCCAATGAGCAGTTCTTC
d_gene: -; abundance: few; j_gene: TRBJ2-7; v_gene: TRBV5-1; CDR3aa: CASSSDIYEQYF; CDR3nt: TGCGCCAGCAGCTCGGACATCTACGAGCAGTACTTC
d_gene: -; abundance: many; j_gene: TRBJ2-7; v_gene: TRBV7-2; CDR3aa: CASSLDRTTYEQYF; CDR3nt: TGTGCCAGCAGCTTAGACAGGACAACCTACGAGCAGTACTTC
d_gene: TRBD2; abundance: many; j_gene: TRBJ2-5; v_gene: TRBV20-1; CDR3aa: CSARLAGGYQETQYF; CDR3nt: TGCAGTGCTAGATTAGCGGGAGGGTACCAAGAGACCCAGTACTTC
d_gene: -; abundance: few; j_gene: TRBJ2-7; v_gene: TRBV7-6; CDR3aa: CASSVGEGYEQYF; CDR3nt: TGTGCCAGCAGCGTAGGCGAGGGCTACGAGCAGTACTTC
d_gene: TRBD1; abundance: many; j_gene: TRBJ1-6; v_gene: TRBV10-3; CDR3aa: CAISDSGGSPLHF; CDR3nt: TGTGCCATCAGTGACTCAGGGGGCTCACCCCTCCACTTT
d_gene: -; abundance: few; j_gene: TRBJ2-1; v_gene: TRBV20-1; CDR3aa: CSALGLQNNEQFF; CDR3nt: TGCAGTGCTTTGGGACTCCAAAACAATGAGCAGTTCTTC
d_gene: -; abundance: few; j_gene: TRBJ1-1; v_gene: TRBV29-1; CDR3aa: CSVDSRAAMNTEAFF; CDR3nt: TGCAGCGTCGATAGCAGGGCCGCAATGAACACTGAAGCTTTCTTT
d_gene: TRBD2; abundance: few; j_gene: TRBJ2-3; v_gene: TRBV10-3; CDR3aa: CAIKNSGGAGTQYF; CDR3nt: TGTGCCATCAAGAATAGCGGGGGGGCTGGTACGCAGTATTTT
d_gene: TRBD1; abundance: many; j_gene: TRBJ2-7; v_gene: TRBV12-3/TRBV12-4; CDR3aa: CASTTDRGLSYEQYF; CDR3nt: TGTGCCAGCACTACGGACAGGGGGCTTTCCTACGAGCAGTACTTC
d_gene: TRBD1; abundance: many; j_gene: TRBJ1-2; v_gene: TRBV7-2; CDR3aa: CASSLGDRGVYGYTF; CDR3nt: TGTGCCAGCAGCTTGGGGGACAGGGGGGTCTATGGCTACACCTTC
d_gene: TRBD2; abundance: few; j_gene: TRBJ2-1; v_gene: TRBV24-1; CDR3aa: CATSDIAGGLYNEQFF; CDR3nt: TGTGCCACCAGTGACATAGCGGGGGGGTTATACAATGAGCAGTTCTTC
d_gene: TRBD2; abundance: -; j_gene: TRBJ2-1; v_gene: TRBV20-1; CDR3aa: CSAQKGREGTYNEQFF; CDR3nt: TGCAGTGCTCAAAAAGGGCGGGAGGGCACCTACAATGAGCAGTTCTTC
d_gene: TRBD1; abundance: -; j_gene: TRBJ2-6; v_gene: TRBV15; CDR3aa: CATSRDRGMGDNVLTF; CDR3nt: TGTGCCACCAGCAGGGACAGGGGGATGGGGGACAACGTCCTGACTTTC
d_gene: -; abundance: -; j_gene: TRBJ1-2; v_gene: TRBV10-3; CDR3aa: CAISQIRETHGYTF; CDR3nt: TGTGCCATCAGTCAGATCAGGGAGACACATGGCTACACCTTC
d_gene: -; abundance: many; j_gene: TRBJ1-5; v_gene: TRBV29-1; CDR3aa: CSVALGSNQPQHF; CDR3nt: TGCAGCGTTGCGCTCGGTAGCAATCAGCCCCAGCATTTT
d_gene: -; abundance: many; j_gene: TRBJ2-3; v_gene: TRBV5-1; CDR3aa: CASSSGASTDTQYF; CDR3nt: TGCGCCAGCAGCTCGGGGGCTAGCACAGATACGCAGTATTTT
d_gene: TRBD1; abundance: few; j_gene: TRBJ2-1; v_gene: TRBV20-1; CDR3aa: CSAYQGVDNEQFF; CDR3nt: TGCAGTGCATATCAGGGGGTGGACAATGAGCAGTTCTTC